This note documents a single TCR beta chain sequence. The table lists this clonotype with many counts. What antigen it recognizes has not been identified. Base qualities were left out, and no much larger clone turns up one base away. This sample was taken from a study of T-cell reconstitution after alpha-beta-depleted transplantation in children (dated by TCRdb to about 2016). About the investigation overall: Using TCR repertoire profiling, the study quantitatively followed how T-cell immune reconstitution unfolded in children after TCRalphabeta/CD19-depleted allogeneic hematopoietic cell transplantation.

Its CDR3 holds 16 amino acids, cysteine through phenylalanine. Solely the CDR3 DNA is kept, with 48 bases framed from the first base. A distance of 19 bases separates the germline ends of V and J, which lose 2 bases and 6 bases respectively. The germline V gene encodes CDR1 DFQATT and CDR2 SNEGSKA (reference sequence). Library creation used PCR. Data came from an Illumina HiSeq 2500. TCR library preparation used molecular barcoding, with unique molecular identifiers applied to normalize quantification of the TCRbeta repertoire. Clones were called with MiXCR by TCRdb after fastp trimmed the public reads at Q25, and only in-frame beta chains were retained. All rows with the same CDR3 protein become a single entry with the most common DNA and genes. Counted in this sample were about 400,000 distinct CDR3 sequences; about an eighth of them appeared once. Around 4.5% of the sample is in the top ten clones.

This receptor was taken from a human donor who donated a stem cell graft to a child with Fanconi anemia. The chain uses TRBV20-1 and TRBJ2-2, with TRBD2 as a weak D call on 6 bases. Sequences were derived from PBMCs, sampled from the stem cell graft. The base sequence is TGCAGTGCTAGATTTAAGGACTTGTGGGGGGCCGGGGAGCTGTTTTTT. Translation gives CSARFKDLWGAGELFF.